Sequencing of this T cell receptor beta chain was carried out in a study of cytomegalovirus exposure and HLA in healthy donors (dated by TCRdb to about 2017). Notes on the research overall: In an earlier analysis of some 610 of the donors, about 260 Gb of sequence data and 100 million or so unique TCR beta sequences from 180 million or so T cells were reported. An early release that covered several hundred HLA-typed donors contained about 300 gigabases of sequencing data and 75 million to 100 million unique TCR sequences. In a later analysis, previously published TCR beta repertoires from 600 to 850 donors were re-analyzed and high-resolution HLA genotyping was added so that TCR occurrence patterns could be studied. Among the roughly 390 genotyped donors, under 90% belonged to the genetic ancestry cluster associated with self-reported Caucasian donors. HLA typing included class I and class II loci at four-digit resolution. Typing coverage varied by locus: about 620-640 donors for A, B, C, DRB1 and DQB1; 500 to 550 for DQA1; some 610 for DPA1; approximately 490 for DPB1. Every repertoire in the discovery cohort had been generated on one and the same sequencing platform. An earlier analysis of 587 of the donors applied high-throughput TCR beta sequencing to assess whether each TCR beta V gene segment acted as functional or pseudogenic. Across roughly 420 genotyped donors of the cohort, an average of roughly 230,000 unique TCR beta nucleotide sequences per donor were sequenced, and around 19% of those sequences were non-productive. Roughly five DR-DQ haplotypes were handled as single units for association and clustering because linkage in the cohort was strong. A later genetic analysis used genome-wide SNP genotypes for about three fifths of the 666 donors, treating that subset as a discovery cohort. A separate validation cohort of 90 to 150 different subjects was used in addition to the roughly 720-subject first cohort. To predict cytomegalovirus infection status, the study combined high-throughput TCR immunosequencing, statistical association of individual TCRs with disease status, and machine learning. Using immunosequencing, the study profiled T cell repertoires from around 670 subjects and related those repertoires to cytomegalovirus serostatus. The aim of the study was to test whether cataloging public T cell receptors could identify signatures of past pathogen exposure. Donor age, sex, ethnicity and CMV serostatus were collected together with the repertoire data. Rather than drawing on any new phenotypic data, the later analysis identified candidate immune exposures from TCR beta sequences and the way those sequences occurred across donors. Study-wide findings and limitations: A few of the identified cytomegalovirus-associated TCR beta chains were confirmed in vitro to be specific for cytomegalovirus antigens. Several of the top co-occurrence clusters appeared to be linked to parvovirus B19, influenza, CMV and Epstein-Barr virus, according to a later analysis. Across donors, most TCR sequences were observed very rarely, whereas some public TCRs were present in many individuals. V-gene and J-gene trimming of TCR beta chains was associated with a missense DCLRE1C variant in a later genetic analysis, and the association was replicated in an independent cohort. In a later genetic analysis, fewer N-insertions in productive TCRs were reported among donors in an Asian-associated ancestry cluster than the approximately 670-donor mean. Specific HLA alleles were associated with more than 15,000 TCR beta sequences at a false discovery rate of 0.05 in a later analysis. Because counts were too low, more than 15 rarely observed V segments, including chromosome 9 orphons, were left out of the earlier analysis of some 600 of the donors. In this cohort, only TCR beta chains were sequenced, and detectable features were limited by the absence of alpha or paired-chain data. Because HLA typing was unavailable for some donors at each locus, only the typed subset was used in association tests. In a later analysis, the rate of TCR association differed among HLA loci, with DRB1 alleles having the most associated TCRs and HLA-C alleles having the fewest. Broadly in line with IMGT annotations, most TCR beta V segments showed up in productive rearrangements about 87% or about 30% of the time in an earlier analysis of a few hundred of the donors. A further reported finding was that TCR beta sequences accurately predicted the HLA-A and HLA-B alleles for most subjects in the first cohort. Roughly uniform sequencing depth across donors was assumed in presence/absence analyses, although this assumption may not hold. According to a later analysis, most CMV-associated TCR beta chains appeared to be HLA-restricted, and the HLA associations seemed to be driven largely by CMV exposure. Linkage disequilibrium might explain the correlated functional status among segregating V segments, but an unknown experimental factor could not be ruled out. Cytomegalovirus status was reported to be diagnosed by the classifier with high specificity and sensitivity in both the original and validation cohorts. A later analysis found that HLA-associated TCR beta chains were more clonally expanded and had lower generation probabilities than equally common non-associated chains. Immune exposure information for the cohort was limited to CMV serostatus. In the study, about 150 TCR beta chains were listed as associated with cytomegalovirus. It was suggested by the authors that the approach could potentially be generalized to other disease states and immunological phenotypes. A group of highly shared sequence variants was considered likely to be a technical artifact of the sequencing pipeline. The 87-base-pair reads could not distinguish some IMGT-functional V segments, including TRBV6-2 and TRBV6-3, so those segments were excluded. When HLA alleles, especially DR and DQ, strongly co-occurred, attributing TCR associations to individual alleles was difficult.

Points on this clone: It has no known antigen specificity. Base qualities are missing; no much larger clone stands one base away.

The cohort was made up of roughly 670 healthy bone marrow donors. At the time of sampling, every cohort member was nominally healthy, though immune exposures that went unrecorded were likely present. The donor was CMV seronegative and belonged to the group of 352 seronegative cohort members. Each donor provided a peripheral blood sample, and peripheral blood mononuclear cells were used for TCR beta sequencing. Genomic DNA was extracted from the blood cell samples with the Qiagen DNeasy Blood Extraction Kit. Reading from cysteine to phenylalanine, the CDR3 counts 12 amino acids. The entry retains the CDR3 DNA only, 36 bases that are in frame from base 1. Trimming removed 5 bases from V and 12 bases from J, leaving 11 bases between the germline ends. Per the germline V gene, SGHTA is the CDR1 and FQGNSA is the CDR2. Receptors were amplified or captured by the immunoSEQ multiplex PCR assay. For the multiplex PCR, a mixture combining 60 forward primers for TCR Vbeta segments and 13 reverse primers for TCR Jbeta segments was used. The CDR3 region of rearranged TCR beta genes was amplified from genomic DNA by a multiplex PCR assay. On the Illumina HiSeq System, the amplified TCR beta libraries were sequenced as 87-base-pair reads. In the source study's methods: A later analysis tallied 80 million to 95 million unique TCR beta chains across the 666 repertoires, and about 10 million of those chains were shared by two or more donors. Raw reads were error-corrected and collapsed into unique sequences with a nearest-neighbor algorithm that merged closely related sequences to remove PCR and sequencing errors. V, D and J gene segments were assigned by aligning CDR3 sequences to IMGT reference sequences. Each retained sequence needed at least a six-nucleotide match to both a V gene segment and a J gene segment. Rearrangements were called productive when the CDR3 lacked stop codons and stayed in frame with V and J; all others were non-productive. CDR3 was defined according to IMGT convention as the region running from the second conserved V-encoded cysteine to the conserved J-encoded phenylalanine. The earlier analysis of fewer than 700 of the donors excluded sequences that lacked an unambiguous match to a single V gene segment. In an earlier analysis of a few hundred of the donors, V segments were called functional above 56.7% productive rearrangements and were called segregating when the between-donor standard deviation exceeded 5%. A statistical classification framework was built to diagnose cytomegalovirus status from the catalog of TCR beta chain sequences. A later analysis assigned V and J genes by comparing TCR nucleotide sequences with IMGT/GENE-DB human TR gene sequences. Using the TCRdist pipeline, a later analysis assigned CDR3 sequences along with most-parsimonious VDJ recombination scenarios. In a later analysis, every TCR beta chain was defined by the combination of its CDR3 amino acid sequence and its V-gene family, and reads without a unique V-gene family were dropped. In a later analysis, some 600 highly shared, low-generation-probability nucleotide sequences were removed to address suspected cross-contamination and a sequencing artifact. A later analysis calculated a clonal expansion index for each public chain from normalized within-repertoire ranks of inferred template counts. Generation probabilities in a later analysis came from a VDJ recombination model fitted to out-of-frame rearrangements, and those results were checked against IGoR. In a later analysis, hypergeometric tests were used to score TCR-TCR, TCR-HLA and TCR-CMV co-occurrence, with a repertoire-size bias correction applied to TCR pairs. In a later analysis, false discovery rates were estimated by permuting HLA or CMV assignments 20 times. In a later analysis, co-occurring TCRs were grouped with DBSCAN, and TCRdist sequence similarity was added when clustering was performed within HLA-allele-positive subsets. Co-occurrence clustering excluded repertoires with fewer than 30,000 or more than 120,000 public chains, plus five with anomalous nucleotide sharing. Imported from immuneACCESS, the table was reduced by TCRdb to in-frame sequences with V and J called. These copies leave out some clones; in studies compared against another copy, an unresolved V gene accounts for under half, and the cause of the remainder is not known. V and J calls plus clone size are reproduced from that table; the DNA served to infer D and trimming. This sample lists approximately 100,000 clones; approximately 75% were detected once. The top ten constitute 1.5% to 2% of the sample.

Rearrangement joined TRBV7-2 to TRBJ1-6; TRBD1 could be the D gene, as 6 bases match. Material: PBMCs. The sequence derives from a woman aged 40 to 50 in good health and CMV-seronegative. The DNA sequence reads TGTGCCAGCAGCCAACCAGGGGAACCCCTCCACTTT. Translated, this gives CASSQPGEPLHF.